The rows below give T cell receptor beta chains drawn from one sample of a study of shared clonotypes between healthy human individuals. Clones were sequenced by immunoSEQ multiplex PCR, and TCRdb holds only the in-frame ones, with some missing. The sample holds around 2,000,000 clones, about 95% seen once. Sequencing input: naive CD8+ T cells sorted from blood. The receptors come from a man aged 18 to 30 in good health. CDR3s include the opening cysteine and the closing phenylalanine or tryptophan.

V	J	CDR3
TRBV13	TRBJ2-2	CASSLGIGSNTGELFF
TRBV10-2	TRBJ1-2	CASSEGGDPFNYGYTF
TRBV4-1	TRBJ2-3	CASSQTSVGTDTQYF
TRBV2	TRBJ1-2	CASSDLQGAKGYTF
TRBV7-9	TRBJ2-5	CASSPWGQETQYF
TRBV6-6	TRBJ1-1	CATQGGEASEAFF
TRBV19	TRBJ2-3	CASNAGGPDTQYF
TRBV7-6	TRBJ1-4	CASMAPEGGVEKLFF
TRBV7-9	TRBJ2-1	CASSLEEGRSYNEQFF
TRBV19	TRBJ1-2	CASSFGQGAAGYTF
TRBV30	TRBJ1-3	CAWSGLREQGGSGNTIYF
TRBV28	TRBJ2-1	CASGGDRGKSSYNEQFF
TRBV4-1	TRBJ2-3	CASSQVVEDTQYF
TRBV7-2	TRBJ2-2	CASRGQGTTGELFF
TRBV29-1	TRBJ2-7	CSVESGTSGRYEQYF
TRBV18	TRBJ2-5	CASSLGTGVGETQYF
TRBV4-1	TRBJ1-1	CASSQGGGGGTEAFF